The rows below give T cell receptor beta chains drawn from one sample of a study of T cell responses to AZD1222 COVID-19 vaccine. Libraries were prepared by immunoSEQ multiplex PCR; TCRdb keeps only in-frame clonotypes and omits some of them. The table shows over 100,000 clones, with 86% occurring only once. The starting material was peripheral blood, obtained 28 days after the second dose of the MenACWY control vaccine. The source is an adult who received the MenACWY meningococcal vaccine as a control. Both conserved end residues are part of each CDR3. Each record gives: V gene, CDR3 protein.

V gene: TRBV19; CDR3 protein: CASRPRTATNEKLFF
V gene: TRBV11-3; CDR3 protein: CASSLSRVNEQFF
V gene: TRBV6-2/TRBV6-3; CDR3 protein: CASSLEQKMYEQYF
V gene: TRBV10-3; CDR3 protein: CAISVSESTDTQYF
V gene: TRBV4-2; CDR3 protein: CASSQDGRIATNEKLFF
V gene: TRBV7-9; CDR3 protein: CASSSGGGNEKLFF
V gene: TRBV7-8; CDR3 protein: CASSLSLTGALKTPFF
V gene: TRBV6-5; CDR3 protein: CASSYGQHSGNTIYF
V gene: TRBV19; CDR3 protein: CASSLATGMAYGYTF
V gene: TRBV4-2; CDR3 protein: CASSQGGLSNQPQHF
V gene: TRBV28; CDR3 protein: CASSPTGTGGENIQYF
V gene: TRBV11-2; CDR3 protein: CASSLVSGTGWGNTEAFF
V gene: TRBV5-4; CDR3 protein: CASSLGRGATYEQYF
V gene: TRBV10-2; CDR3 protein: CASKAGQGAPRAFF
V gene: TRBV30; CDR3 protein: CAWSENEGSAEAFF
V gene: TRBV6-2/TRBV6-3; CDR3 protein: CASSYLGDSNTGELFF
V gene: TRBV12-3/TRBV12-4; CDR3 protein: CASSWGTGYGYTF
V gene: TRBV7-2; CDR3 protein: CASSPQADTQYF
V gene: TRBV30; CDR3 protein: CAWSGRVAYNSPLHF
V gene: TRBV9; CDR3 protein: CASSVGGTRGNSPLHF
V gene: TRBV10-2; CDR3 protein: CASSDQGDTQYF
V gene: TRBV4-1; CDR3 protein: CASSQAGTGFNQPQHF
V gene: TRBV24-1; CDR3 protein: CATSEQGYGYTF
V gene: TRBV24-1; CDR3 protein: CATSDPGTGNQPQHF
V gene: TRBV28; CDR3 protein: CASRSDSQGEKLFF
V gene: TRBV28; CDR3 protein: CASSTGGRGPTDTQYF
V gene: TRBV7-2; CDR3 protein: CASSLAAGSTDTQYF
V gene: TRBV7-2; CDR3 protein: CASSLRLFPSGGPYEQYF
V gene: TRBV11-2; CDR3 protein: CASSLVRGRGGANNEQFF
V gene: TRBV18; CDR3 protein: CASSPRQGEGETQYF
V gene: TRBV4-3; CDR3 protein: CASSQATGGQGNTIYF
V gene: TRBV7-9; CDR3 protein: CASSLRTLPLHF
V gene: TRBV24-1; CDR3 protein: CATKAGTNTGELFF
V gene: TRBV18; CDR3 protein: CASSPPSGARGNTIYF
V gene: TRBV27; CDR3 protein: CASSPFGRVLNQPQHF
V gene: TRBV6-2/TRBV6-3; CDR3 protein: CASSYFGLPYEQYF
V gene: TRBV12-3/TRBV12-4; CDR3 protein: CASSSEVRQPQHF
V gene: TRBV6-5; CDR3 protein: CASARGDTEAFF
V gene: TRBV7-9; CDR3 protein: CATQMTGDGYTF
V gene: TRBV10-3; CDR3 protein: CAIRVPGDYGYTF